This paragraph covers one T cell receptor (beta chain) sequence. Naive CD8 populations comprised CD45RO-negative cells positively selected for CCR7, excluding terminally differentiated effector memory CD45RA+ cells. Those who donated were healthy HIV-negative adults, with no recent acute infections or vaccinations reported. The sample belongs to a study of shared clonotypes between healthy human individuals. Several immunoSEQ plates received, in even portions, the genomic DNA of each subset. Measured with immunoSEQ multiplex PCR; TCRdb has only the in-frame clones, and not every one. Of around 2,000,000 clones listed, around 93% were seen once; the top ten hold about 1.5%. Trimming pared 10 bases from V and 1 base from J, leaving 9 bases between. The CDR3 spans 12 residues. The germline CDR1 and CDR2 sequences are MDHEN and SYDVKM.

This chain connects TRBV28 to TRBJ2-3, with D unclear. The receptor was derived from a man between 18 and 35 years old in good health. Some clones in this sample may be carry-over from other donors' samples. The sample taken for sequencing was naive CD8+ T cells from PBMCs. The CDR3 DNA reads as TGTGCCACCCGTCAGGGCACAGATACGCAGTATTTT. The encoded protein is CATRQGTDTQYF.